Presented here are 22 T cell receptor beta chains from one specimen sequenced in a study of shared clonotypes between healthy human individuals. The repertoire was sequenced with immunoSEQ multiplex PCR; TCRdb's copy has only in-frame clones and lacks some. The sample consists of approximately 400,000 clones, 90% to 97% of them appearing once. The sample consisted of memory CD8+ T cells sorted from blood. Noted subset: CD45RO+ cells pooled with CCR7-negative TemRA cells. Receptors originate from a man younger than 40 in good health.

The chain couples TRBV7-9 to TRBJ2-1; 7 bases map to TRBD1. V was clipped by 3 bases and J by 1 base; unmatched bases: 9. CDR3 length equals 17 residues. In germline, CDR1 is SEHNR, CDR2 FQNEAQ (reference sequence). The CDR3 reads CASSLPLGGTSYNEQFF. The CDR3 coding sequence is TGTGCCAGCAGCTTGCCCCTAGGGGGCACATCCTACAATGAGCAGTTCTTC. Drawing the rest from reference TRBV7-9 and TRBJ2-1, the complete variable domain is DTGVSQNPRHKITKRGQNVTFRCDPISEHNRLYWYRQTLGQGPEFLTYFQNEAQLEKSRLLSDRFSAERPKGSFSTLEIQRTEQGDSAMYLCASSLPLGGTSYNEQFFGPGTRLTVL.

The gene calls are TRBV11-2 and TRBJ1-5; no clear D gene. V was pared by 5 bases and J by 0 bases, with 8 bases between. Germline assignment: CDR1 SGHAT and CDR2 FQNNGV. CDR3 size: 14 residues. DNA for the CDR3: TGTGCCAGCAGCCCTTACTATAGCAATCAGCCCCAGCATTTT. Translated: CASSPYYSNQPQHF.

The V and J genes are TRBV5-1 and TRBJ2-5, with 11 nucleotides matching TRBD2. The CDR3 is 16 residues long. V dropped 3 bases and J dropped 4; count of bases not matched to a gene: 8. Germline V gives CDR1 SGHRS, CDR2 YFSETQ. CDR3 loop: CASSWEVSGRAETQYF. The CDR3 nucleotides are TGCGCCAGCAGCTGGGAGGTTAGCGGGAGGGCAGAGACCCAGTACTTC.

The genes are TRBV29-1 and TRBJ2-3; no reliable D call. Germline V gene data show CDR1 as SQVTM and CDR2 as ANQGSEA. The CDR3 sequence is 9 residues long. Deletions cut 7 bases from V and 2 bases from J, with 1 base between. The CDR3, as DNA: TGCAGCGACACAGATACGCAGTATTTT. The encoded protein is CSDTDTQYF.

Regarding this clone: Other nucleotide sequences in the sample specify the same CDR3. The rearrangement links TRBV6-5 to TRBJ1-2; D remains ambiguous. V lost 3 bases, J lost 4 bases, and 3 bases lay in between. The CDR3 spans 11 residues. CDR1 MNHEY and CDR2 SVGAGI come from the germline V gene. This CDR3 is CASSYGYGYTF. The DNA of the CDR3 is TGTGCCAGCAGTTATGGCTATGGCTACACCTTC.

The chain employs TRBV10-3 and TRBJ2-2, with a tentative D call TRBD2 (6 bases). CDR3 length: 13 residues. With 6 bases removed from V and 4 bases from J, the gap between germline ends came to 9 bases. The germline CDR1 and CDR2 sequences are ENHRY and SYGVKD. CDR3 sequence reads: CAISGSSTGELFF. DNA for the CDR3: TGTGCCATCAGCGGGAGTTCCACCGGGGAGCTGTTTTTT.

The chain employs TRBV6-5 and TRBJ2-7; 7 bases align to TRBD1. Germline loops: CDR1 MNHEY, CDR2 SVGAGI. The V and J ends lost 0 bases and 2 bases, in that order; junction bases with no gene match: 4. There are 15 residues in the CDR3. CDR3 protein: CASSYSTGNAYEQYF. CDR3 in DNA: TGTGCCAGCAGTTACTCGACAGGGAACGCCTACGAGCAGTACTTC.

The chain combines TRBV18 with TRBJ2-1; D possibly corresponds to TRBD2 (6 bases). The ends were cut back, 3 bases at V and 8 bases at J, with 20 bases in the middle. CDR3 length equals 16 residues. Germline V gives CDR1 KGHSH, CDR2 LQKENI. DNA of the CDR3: TGTGCCAGCTCACCCGGGTCCTTCGGGGGTTTAGATGAGCAGTTCTTC. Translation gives CASSPGSFGGLDEQFF.

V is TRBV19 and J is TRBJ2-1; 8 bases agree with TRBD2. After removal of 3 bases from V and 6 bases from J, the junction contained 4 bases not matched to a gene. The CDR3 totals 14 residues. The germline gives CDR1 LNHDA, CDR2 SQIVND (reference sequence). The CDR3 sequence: CASSIFGTSNEQFF. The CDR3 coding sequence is TGTGCCAGTAGTATTTTTGGGACTAGCAATGAGCAGTTCTTC.

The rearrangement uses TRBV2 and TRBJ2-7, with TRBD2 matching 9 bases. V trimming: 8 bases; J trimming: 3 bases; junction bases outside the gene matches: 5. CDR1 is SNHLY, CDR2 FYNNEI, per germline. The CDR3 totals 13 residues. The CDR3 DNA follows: TGTGCCAGCCTTAGCGGGAGCGGCTACGAGCAGTACTTC. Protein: CASLSGSGYEQYF.

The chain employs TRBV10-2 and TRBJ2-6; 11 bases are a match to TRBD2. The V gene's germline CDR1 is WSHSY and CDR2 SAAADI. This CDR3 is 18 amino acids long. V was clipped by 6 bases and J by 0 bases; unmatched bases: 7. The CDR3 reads CASRLTSGGLSGANVLTF. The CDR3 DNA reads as TGCGCCAGCAGACTAACTAGCGGGGGTCTCTCTGGGGCCAACGTCCTGACTTTC.

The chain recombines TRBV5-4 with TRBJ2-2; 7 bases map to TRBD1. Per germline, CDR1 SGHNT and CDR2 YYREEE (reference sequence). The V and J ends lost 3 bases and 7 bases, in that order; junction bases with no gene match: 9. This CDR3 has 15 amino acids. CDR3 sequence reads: CASSSTTGKGGELFF. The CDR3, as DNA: TGTGCCAGCAGCTCAACGACAGGGAAGGGCGGGGAGCTGTTTTTT.

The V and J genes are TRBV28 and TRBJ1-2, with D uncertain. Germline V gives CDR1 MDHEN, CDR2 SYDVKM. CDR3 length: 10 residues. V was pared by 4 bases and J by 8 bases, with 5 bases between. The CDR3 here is CASSSPGYTF. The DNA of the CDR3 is TGTGCCAGCAGTTCTCCGGGCTACACCTTC.

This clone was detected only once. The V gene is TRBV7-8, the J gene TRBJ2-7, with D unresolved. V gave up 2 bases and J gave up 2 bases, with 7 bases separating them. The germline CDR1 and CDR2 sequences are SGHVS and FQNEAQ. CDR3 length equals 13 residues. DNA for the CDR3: TGTGCCAGCAGCTTAATCCAAACCTACGAGCAGTACTTC. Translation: CASSLIQTYEQYF.

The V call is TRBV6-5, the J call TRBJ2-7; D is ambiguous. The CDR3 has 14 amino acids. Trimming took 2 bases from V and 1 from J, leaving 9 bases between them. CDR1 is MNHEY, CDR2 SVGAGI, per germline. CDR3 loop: CASSYGSGSYEQYF. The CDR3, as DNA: TGTGCCAGCAGTTACGGGTCTGGATCCTACGAGCAGTACTTC.

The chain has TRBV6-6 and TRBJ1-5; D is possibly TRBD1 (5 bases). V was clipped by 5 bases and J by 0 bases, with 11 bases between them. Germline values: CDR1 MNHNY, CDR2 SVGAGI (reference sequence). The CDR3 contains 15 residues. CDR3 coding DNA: TGTGCCAGCAGTACGGGACGGTATAGCAATCAGCCCCAGCATTTT. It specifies CASSTGRYSNQPQHF.

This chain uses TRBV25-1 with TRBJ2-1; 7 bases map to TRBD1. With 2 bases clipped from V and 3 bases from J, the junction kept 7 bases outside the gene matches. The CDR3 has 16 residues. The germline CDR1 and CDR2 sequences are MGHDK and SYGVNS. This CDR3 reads CASSERDRVSYNEQFF. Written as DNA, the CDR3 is TGTGCCAGCAGTGAACGAGACAGGGTAAGCTACAATGAGCAGTTCTTC.

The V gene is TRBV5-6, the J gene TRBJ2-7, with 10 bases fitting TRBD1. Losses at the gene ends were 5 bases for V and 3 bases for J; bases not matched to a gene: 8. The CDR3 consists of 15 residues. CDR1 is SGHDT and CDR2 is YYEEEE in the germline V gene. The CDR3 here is CASRDSGTGVYEQYF. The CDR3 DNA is TGTGCCAGCAGGGACTCCGGGACAGGGGTCTACGAGCAGTACTTC.

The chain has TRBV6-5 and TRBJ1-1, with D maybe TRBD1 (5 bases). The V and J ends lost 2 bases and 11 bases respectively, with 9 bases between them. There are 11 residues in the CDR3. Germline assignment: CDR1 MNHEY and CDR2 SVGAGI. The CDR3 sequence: CASSYPGRAFF. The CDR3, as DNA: TGTGCCAGCAGTTACCCAGGGAGGGCTTTCTTT.

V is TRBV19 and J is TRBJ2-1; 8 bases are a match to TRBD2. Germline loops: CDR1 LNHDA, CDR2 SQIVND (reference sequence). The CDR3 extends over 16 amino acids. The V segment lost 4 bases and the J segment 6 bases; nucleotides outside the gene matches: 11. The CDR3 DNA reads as TGTGCCAGTAGTAACGCGGGGCGAAGCGGGGGCAATGAGCAGTTCTTC. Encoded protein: CASSNAGRSGGNEQFF.

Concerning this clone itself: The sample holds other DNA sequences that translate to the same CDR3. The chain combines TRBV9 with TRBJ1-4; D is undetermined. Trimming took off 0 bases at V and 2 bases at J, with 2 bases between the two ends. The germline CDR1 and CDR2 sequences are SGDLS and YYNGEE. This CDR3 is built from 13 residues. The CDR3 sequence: CASSVGTNEKLFF. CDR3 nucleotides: TGTGCCAGCAGCGTAGGGACTAATGAAAAACTGTTTTTT.

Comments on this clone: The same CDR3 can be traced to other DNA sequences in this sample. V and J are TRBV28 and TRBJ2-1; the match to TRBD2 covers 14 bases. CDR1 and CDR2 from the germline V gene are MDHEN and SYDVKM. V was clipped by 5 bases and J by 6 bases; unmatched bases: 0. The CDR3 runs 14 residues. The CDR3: CASSGTSGSNEQFF. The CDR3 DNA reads TGTGCCAGCAGTGGGACTAGCGGGAGCAATGAGCAGTTCTTC.